The next 26 T cell receptor beta chains were all read from a single sample in a study of a mutant IDH1 vaccine in newly diagnosed glioma. Time point defined: week 5, during vaccination. Topical imiquimod accompanied each vaccine dose, which consisted of 300 ug of mutant IDH1 20-mer peptide. Only in-frame clones appear in the TCRdb table, and some are missing; sequencing was by immunoSEQ multiplex PCR. Counted here are roughly 50,000 clones, roughly four fifths occurring once; the ten biggest clones make up 3% to 3.5%. For these TCRs, the target antigens are not known. This material consisted of PBMCs, taken from a glioma patient whose treatment included an IDH1 peptide vaccine. These receptors were obtained from a man aged 30-40 years with glioma.

The chain employs TRBV2 and TRBJ1-1, with D hard to call. V lost 6 bases, J lost 7 bases, and 12 bases lay in between. Germline V gene sequence: CDR1 SNHLY, CDR2 FYNNEI. The CDR3 consists of 12 residues. In nucleotides, the CDR3 is TGTGCCAGCAGCTTGGGTAGGTTTGAAGCTTTCTTT. It specifies CASSLGRFEAFF.

This clone has only one observation. The chain recombines TRBV5-1 with TRBJ2-5; no firm D call. This CDR3 is 14 amino acids long. V gave up 3 bases and J gave up 5 bases, with 14 bases separating them. CDR1 is SGHRS and CDR2 is YFSETQ in the germline V gene. The CDR3 spells CASSSLLGQETQYF. The CDR3 bases are TGCGCCAGCAGCTCCTTACTGGGCCAGGAGACCCAGTACTTC.

The CDR3 DNA reads TGTGCCAGCAGTTTTGATTGGGGGGAACAAGAGACCCAGTACTTC. Its protein is CASSFDWGEQETQYF. The chain combines TRBV28 with TRBJ2-5, with a tentative D call TRBD2 (6 bases). The CDR3 is 15 amino acids. Trimming left V 3 bases short and J 2 bases short, with 13 bases between. Germline assignment: CDR1 MDHEN and CDR2 SYDVKM.

The table lists this clone with a count of one. This sequence joins TRBV18 and TRBJ2-2; TRBD1 might be the D (5 bases). The germline V gene has CDR1 KGHSH and CDR2 LQKENI. V lost 1 base and J 2 bases, leaving 8 bases between the germline ends. CDR3 length: 15 residues. The CDR3, as DNA: TGTGCCAGCTCACCACGGCAGGGTAACACCGGGGAGCTGTTTTTT. Translating it yields CASSPRQGNTGELFF. The whole variable domain, filled in from reference TRBV18 and TRBJ2-2, reads NAGVMQNPRHLVRRRGQEARLRCSPMKGHSHVYWYRQLPEEGLKFMVYLQKENIIDESGMPKERFSAEFPKEGPSILRIQQVVRGDSAAYFCASSPRQGNTGELFFGEGSRLTVL.

The rearrangement links TRBV5-1 to TRBJ2-5; 11 bases agree with TRBD1. Germline assignment: CDR1 SGHRS and CDR2 YFSETQ. With V trimmed by 4 bases and J by 4 bases, 6 bases remained unmatched. This CDR3 has 15 residues. CDR3: CASSPGTGGPETQYF. In DNA, the CDR3 is TGCGCCAGCAGCCCGGGGACAGGGGGGCCAGAGACCCAGTACTTC.

The chain has TRBV2 and TRBJ2-2; possibly TRBD2 for D (6 bases). V lost 8 bases to trimming and J lost 7 bases, with 20 bases between them. The CDR3 totals 15 residues. The V gene's germline CDR1 is SNHLY and CDR2 FYNNEI. This CDR3 reads CASGSRRGGGGELFF. CDR3 nucleotides: TGTGCCAGCGGTTCTAGGAGGGGAGGAGGCGGGGAGCTGTTTTTT.

DNA of the CDR3: TGTGCCAGTCGTAGAGGGGGATACAGCAGCTCTGGGGCCAACGTCCTGACTTTC. It translates to CASRRGGYSSSGANVLTF. The rearrangement joins TRBV19 to TRBJ2-6; D is possibly TRBD1 (6 bases). V lost 8 bases and J 0 bases, leaving 20 bases between the germline ends. The CDR3 consists of 18 residues. Germline-derived CDR1 and CDR2 are LNHDA and SQIVND (reference sequence).

The chain joins TRBV12-5 to TRBJ2-7, with D unclear. The CDR3 runs to 12 residues. Trimming left V 1 base short and J 4 bases short, with 5 bases between. Germline-derived CDR1 and CDR2 are LGHNT and FRNRAP. The CDR3 spells CASGLGGYEQYF. The CDR3 coding sequence is TGTGCTAGTGGTTTGGGGGGTTACGAGCAGTACTTC.

The CDR3 sequence is CASSLTTATNEKLFF. The DNA for the CDR3 is TGCGCCAGCAGCTTGACCACAGCAACTAATGAAAAACTGTTTTTT. This chain joins TRBV5-1 and TRBJ1-4, with D uncertain. The CDR3 contains 15 residues. The V end lost 1 base, the J end lost 0 bases, and 7 bases lay between the germline ends. Per germline, CDR1 SGHRS and CDR2 YFSETQ.

This chain connects TRBV10-3 to TRBJ1-1; D possibly corresponds to TRBD1 (5 bases). CDR3 length: 12 residues. V was cut by 4 bases and J by 8 bases, with 11 bases left in between. The germline CDR1 and CDR2 sequences are ENHRY and SYGVKD. The CDR3 spells CAISGGHGEAFF. Here the CDR3 DNA reads TGTGCCATCAGTGGGGGCCACGGAGAAGCTTTCTTT.

The chain uses TRBV2 and TRBJ1-4; D not resolved. Germline V gene sequence: CDR1 SNHLY, CDR2 FYNNEI. The CDR3 sequence is 16 residues long. V was clipped by 7 bases and J by 4 bases, with 19 bases between them. The CDR3 sequence is CASTQLSWLRNEKLFF. The CDR3 DNA is TGTGCCAGCACTCAACTATCTTGGCTACGTAATGAAAAACTGTTTTTT.

The chain recombines TRBV10-1 with TRBJ1-4; 7 bases match TRBD1. V gave up 0 bases and J gave up 8 bases; unmatched junction bases: 12. In germline, CDR1 is WNHNN, CDR2 SYGVQD (reference sequence). This CDR3 has 17 residues. This CDR3 reads CASSESNNRGPQEKLFF. In DNA form, the CDR3 reads TGCGCCAGCAGTGAGTCTAATAACAGGGGCCCACAAGAAAAACTGTTTTTT.

The CDR3 nucleotides read TGTGCCAGCAGCTTTGTGTCAGGTGAGCCCCAGGCCAATGAGCAGTTCTTC. This gives the protein CASSFVSGEPQANEQFF. J is TRBJ2-1 and V is TRBV11-2; D unresolved. V was trimmed by 3 bases and J by 6 bases, leaving 21 bases between them. CDR1 is SGHAT, CDR2 FQNNGV, per germline. This CDR3 comprises 17 residues.

The J gene is TRBJ2-7, the V gene TRBV5-1, with 9 positions matching TRBD2. Trimming took 1 base from V and 4 from J; bases not matched to a gene: 9. Per germline, CDR1 SGHRS and CDR2 YFSETQ. This CDR3 spans 16 amino acids. The CDR3 protein is CASSLTASGDVYEQYF. DNA of the CDR3: TGCGCCAGCAGCTTGACGGCTAGCGGGGACGTTTACGAGCAGTACTTC.

V is TRBV5-1 and J is TRBJ2-2; no definite D call. The CDR3 runs 13 residues. V lost 2 bases and J lost 5, with 7 bases in between. Per the germline V gene, CDR1 is SGHRS and CDR2 is YFSETQ. The CDR3 DNA is TGCGCCAGCAGCTTAAGGGAAACCGGGGAGCTGTTTTTT. It is translated as CASSLRETGELFF.

The chain links TRBV5-1 to TRBJ2-7, with 9 bases that match TRBD1. Trimming took 4 bases from V and 4 from J; bases not matched to a gene: 6. The germline V gene encodes CDR1 SGHRS and CDR2 YFSETQ. This CDR3 spans 14 amino acids. CDR3 DNA: TGCGCCAGCAGCGACGGGACAGGGAGGTACGAGCAGTACTTC. Residues: CASSDGTGRYEQYF.

The rearrangement links TRBV28 to TRBJ1-2; no clear D gene. Trimming stripped 2 bases from V and 8 bases from J, with 15 bases between. CDR3 length: 14 amino acids. Germline CDR1 reads MDHEN; CDR2 reads SYDVKM. CDR3 nucleotide sequence: TGTGCCAGCAGTTTACTATCCGGGATCTTGGGCTACACCTTC. It yields the protein CASSLLSGILGYTF.

As regards this clone: Additional DNA sequences in this sample encode the identical CDR3. V is TRBV7-6 and J is TRBJ2-3; D uncertain. There are 14 residues in the CDR3. V was shortened by 4 bases and J by 2 bases, with 10 bases between the two germline ends. CDR1 and CDR2 (germline): SGHVS, FNYEAQ. The CDR3 DNA reads TGTGCCAGCAGCTATTCCCATGACACAGATACGCAGTATTTT. Encoded protein: CASSYSHDTDTQYF. Complete variable domain (other parts from reference TRBV7-6 and TRBJ2-3): GAGVSQSPRYKVTKRGQDVALRCDPISGHVSLYWYRQALGQGPEFLTYFNYEAQQDKSGLPNDRFSAERPEGSISTLTIQRTEQRDSAMYRCASSYSHDTDTQYFGPGTRLTVL.

The gene calls are TRBV15 and TRBJ2-3, with 9 bases matching TRBD1. The CDR3 is made up of 16 amino acids. The germline gives CDR1 LNHNV, CDR2 YYDKDF (reference sequence). V gave up 8 bases and J gave up 0 bases; unmatched junction bases: 9. CDR3 DNA: TGTGCCACCTCCCCCGGGACAGGGCCGAGCACAGATACGCAGTATTTT. Protein: CATSPGTGPSTDTQYF.

This chain connects TRBV11-2 to TRBJ1-1; D gene uncertain. CDR1 SGHAT and CDR2 FQNNGV come from the germline V gene. Trimming stripped 6 bases from V and 4 bases from J, with 15 bases between. The CDR3 contains 14 residues. The CDR3 sequence: CASSSAGRATEAFF. In nucleotides, the CDR3 is TGTGCCAGCAGTTCGGCAGGCCGCGCCACTGAAGCTTTCTTT.

This clone has more than one count but fewer than ten. V usage is TRBV29-1 and J usage is TRBJ2-7; D uncertain. V was cut by 4 bases and J by 5 bases, with 12 bases left in between. This CDR3 has 12 residues. Germline-derived CDR1 and CDR2 are SQVTM and ANQGSEA. CDR3 sequence reads: CSVVSRRNEQYF. The CDR3 DNA follows: TGCAGCGTTGTTTCTCGGCGAAACGAGCAGTACTTC.

The rearrangement uses TRBV30 and TRBJ1-4; D is unresolved. The V gene's germline CDR1 is GTSNPN and CDR2 SVGIG (reference sequence). Trimming removed 2 bases from V and 0 bases from J, with 10 bases in between. This CDR3 region has 15 residues. CDR3: CAWSSDLATNEKLFF. Here the CDR3 DNA reads TGTGCCTGGAGTTCGGACCTGGCAACTAATGAAAAACTGTTTTTT.

This chain connects TRBV5-5 to TRBJ2-7, with D perhaps matching TRBD1 (5 bases). The V and J ends lost 0 bases and 2 bases respectively, with 9 bases between them. The CDR3 runs 14 residues. The germline gives CDR1 SGHKS, CDR2 YYEKEE (reference sequence). The CDR3 coding sequence is TGTGCCAGCAGCTTGGTGGCGGACACCTACGAGCAGTACTTC. Its translation is CASSLVADTYEQYF.

This chain connects TRBV28 to TRBJ2-5; D could derive from TRBD1 or TRBD2 (5 bases each). CDR3 size: 11 residues. Per the germline V gene, CDR1 is MDHEN and CDR2 is SYDVKM. Between the trimmed V and J ends, which lost 5 bases and 10 bases, there was a span of 11 bases. CDR3 residues: CASSAAGSQYF. CDR3 DNA: TGTGCCAGCAGTGCGGCAGGGAGCCAGTACTTC.

The rearrangement uses TRBV2 and TRBJ1-2, with D possibly TRBD1 on 6 matching bases. Trimming pared 2 bases from V and 4 bases from J, leaving 11 bases between. The CDR3 loop spans 14 amino acids. The germline V gene has CDR1 SNHLY and CDR2 FYNNEI. The CDR3 here is CASSETRGAYGYTF. CDR3 in DNA: TGTGCCAGCAGTGAAACACGGGGGGCCTATGGCTACACCTTC.

This clone was recorded once. The chain recombines TRBV6-1 with TRBJ1-6; no clear D gene. The CDR3 is made up of 14 amino acids. Between the trimmed V and J ends, which lost 0 bases and 6 bases, there was a span of 6 bases. Germline CDR1 MNHNS, CDR2 SASEGT. The CDR3 DNA follows: TGTGCCAGCAGTGAAGCGGCTGCTAATTCACCCCTCCACTTT. The encoded protein is CASSEAAANSPLHF.